This record covers a single T cell receptor (beta chain). The source of the sample is a study of graft-versus-host responses after intestinal transplantation. Germline-derived CDR1 and CDR2 are SGHRS and YFSETQ. Trimming cost V 8 bases and J 2 bases, with 13 bases left between them. The CDR3 is 13 amino acids. Generated by immunoSEQ multiplex PCR, the TCRdb table keeps only in-frame clones and is missing some. The sample has approximately 89,000 clones; 75% to 95% are singletons. Sequencing was performed on PBMCs, taken around 450 days after intestinal transplant. This chain joins TRBV5-1 and TRBJ1-1; no clear D gene. This clonotype was obtained from a human patient who received an intestinal transplant, so some T cells may come from the graft donor. CDR3 nucleotide sequence: TGCGCCAGACCGGACGGCCGCAACACTGAAGCTTTCTTT. Amino acid sequence: CARPDGRNTEAFF.